The 30 T cell receptor beta chains below all came from one sample that was sequenced in a study of tumor-infiltrating lymphocytes in primary liver carcinoma. The investigators made TCR beta cDNA from 500 ng total RNA, using a constant-region primer. What produced the TCR beta libraries was three nested multiplex PCR rounds using slightly modified ARM-PCR. Amplification in the first two PCR rounds was performed using TRBV1-TRBV30 forward primers and a C-beta reverse primer for around 10 cycles each. TCRdb ran MiXCR on the multiplex PCR reads and lists one entry per CDR3 protein. The sample includes fewer than 400,000 distinct CDR3 sequences, nearly 60% of them seen just once. Both blood RNA, taken from unsorted whole blood, and germline DNA were extracted. Sequenced: peripheral blood. These TCRs come from a woman in her 30s with primary liver carcinoma and hepatitis B virus infection.

On this clonotype: Being one base from a much bigger clone, this may be a read error. In this CDR3 the conserved last residue, phenylalanine or tryptophan, is missing, so a read error is likely. In nucleotides, the CDR3 is TGTGCCAGCAGCACGCGTGGGGCAGGATCCTCCTACGAGCAGTACTGC. Residues: CASSTRGAGSSYEQYC. The gene calls are TRBV7-9 and TRBJ2-7; D possibly corresponds to TRBD1 (5 bases). The germline V and J ends were trimmed by 5 bases and 0 bases, with 17 bases remaining between them. This CDR3 spans 16 amino acids. CDR1 SEHNR and CDR2 FQNEAQ come from the germline V gene (reference sequence).

Points on this clonotype: A much more abundant neighbour one base away suggests this may be a read error. The chain joins TRBV6-5 to TRBJ2-4; D ambiguous. Germline V gene data show CDR1 as MNHEY and CDR2 as SVGAGI. The CDR3 is 11 residues long. Trimming removed 6 bases at V and 6 bases at J, with 6 bases between. This CDR3 is CASSRGNIQYF. The CDR3 DNA follows: TGTGCCAGCAGCAGAGGAAACATTCAGTACTTC.

The chain couples TRBV12-3 or TRBV12-4 to TRBJ2-1; possibly TRBD2 for D (7 bases). With 7 bases removed from V and 2 bases from J, the gap between germline ends came to 18 bases. The CDR3 length is 16 residues. CDR3 region: CASTPRGGNPYNEQFF. CDR3 sequence (DNA): TGTGCCAGCACCCCAAGGGGGGGAAACCCCTACAATGAGCAGTTCTTC.

With respect to this clonotype: This may be a read error, as it is one base from a much larger clone. This is likely a read error, given that the CDR3 carries no conserved phenylalanine or tryptophan at its end. V is TRBV6-2 or TRBV6-3 and J is TRBJ1-1, with D perhaps matching TRBD1 (6 bases). CDR1 and CDR2 (germline): MNHEY, SVGEGT. The V end lost 6 bases, the J end lost 6 bases, and 14 bases lay between the germline ends. This CDR3 contains 13 residues. The chain's CDR3 is CASSHKRGAEAFY. CDR3 bases: TGTGCCAGCAGCCACAAGAGGGGGGCTGAAGCTTTCTAT.

J is TRBJ2-7 and V is TRBV5-6; the match to TRBD2 covers 8 bases. Germline-derived CDR1 and CDR2 are SGHDT and YYEEEE. The CDR3 has 16 amino acids. The V gene end was trimmed by 2 bases and the J gene end by 5 bases; junction bases not matched to a gene: 12. The CDR3: CASSFRLARHSNEQYF. CDR3 DNA sequence: TGTGCCAGCAGCTTTAGACTAGCGAGGCACAGTAACGAGCAGTACTTC.

For this clonotype: The germline gene is not matched at one end of the junction; a read error may be the cause. The chain uses TRBV5-1 and TRBJ2-1; weak D call: TRBD2 (5 bases). CDR3 size: 15 residues. Germline V lookup: CDR1 SGHRS, CDR2 YFSETQ. The CDR3 sequence is CASSWTPSSYNEQFF. CDR3 sequence (DNA): TGCGCCAGCAGTTGGACTCCGAGCTCCTACAACGAGCAGTTCTTC.

With respect to this clonotype: The junction and the germline gene differ at one end; a read error may be behind it. The chain joins TRBV7-9 to TRBJ2-7; D possibly uses TRBD1 or TRBD2 (6 bases each). The CDR3 covers 15 residues. Germline CDR1 SEHNR, CDR2 FQNEAQ (reference sequence). CDR3 DNA sequence: TGTGCCAACAGCTCCCTAGGGGGGCGGACTATCAAGCAGTACTTC. Protein sequence: CANSSLGGRTIKQYF.

The gene calls are TRBV12-3 or TRBV12-4 and TRBJ1-2; the D gene is possibly TRBD1 (5 bases). This CDR3 comprises 16 residues. Trimming took off 2 bases at V and 6 bases at J, with 19 bases between the two ends. As DNA, the CDR3 is TGTGCCAGCAGTTTAATGCCTGCAGGGAGCACGCATGGCTACACCTTC. Its translation: CASSLMPAGSTHGYTF.

V and J are TRBV6-2 or TRBV6-3 and TRBJ1-1; D possibly corresponds to TRBD1 (6 bases). Germline loops: CDR1 MNHEY, CDR2 SVGEGT. The V end was cut by 3 bases, the J end by 0 bases, with 14 bases between. This CDR3 contains 16 residues. The CDR3 DNA sequence: TGTGCCAGCAGTTATAGGGGACACCGACTGAACACTGAAGCTTTCTTT. Its translation: CASSYRGHRLNTEAFF.

There are a few counts of this clonotype. This sequence joins TRBV4-1 and TRBJ2-3, with D unresolved. The CDR3 length is 14 residues. Germline CDR1 and CDR2: MGHRA and YSYEKL. Deletions cut 8 bases from V and 0 bases from J, with 12 bases between. For the CDR3, the DNA is TGCGCCAGCGTTGGGCACCCTAGCACAGATACGCAGTATTTT. Translated, it gives CASVGHPSTDTQYF.

This rearrangement joins TRBV10-3 to TRBJ2-7; D is perhaps TRBD2 (6 bases). V was cut by 4 bases and J by 4 bases, with 29 bases left in between. The germline V gene encodes CDR1 ENHRY and CDR2 SYGVKD. This CDR3 has 19 amino acids. CDR3 loop: CAISVTERLSGHSLYEQYF. DNA for the CDR3: TGTGCCATCAGTGTGACGGAAAGACTTAGCGGCCACAGTCTTTACGAGCAGTACTTC.

This clonotype was detected a few times. The chain couples TRBV5-1 to TRBJ2-1; D may correspond to TRBD1 or TRBD2 (5 bases each). With 4 bases removed from V and 7 bases from J, the gap between germline ends came to 15 bases. Looked up from germline, CDR1 is SGHRS and CDR2 is YFSETQ. The CDR3 contains 14 residues. Here the CDR3 reads CASSLMGTLNEQFF. The CDR3 bases are TGCGCCAGCAGCCTCATGGGGACCCTTAATGAGCAGTTCTTC.

Worth noting for this clonotype: This may come from a read error, since a much larger clone is one base off. The rearrangement uses TRBV4-1 and TRBJ1-5, with no clear D. The germline CDR1 and CDR2 sequences are MGHRA and YSYEKL. This CDR3 has 13 amino acids. The CDR3 spells CASSQDLRQLQHF. In DNA, the CDR3 is TGCGCCAGCAGCCAAGATCTCCGTCAGCTCCAGCATTTT.

This clonotype was observed a handful of times. This may arise from a read error, as a much more abundant clone is one base away. This chain uses TRBV12-3 or TRBV12-4 with TRBJ2-5, with D possibly TRBD1 on 6 matching bases. The length of the CDR3 is 13 residues. V dropped 5 bases and J dropped 5 bases, with 12 bases sitting between them. CDR3 in amino acids: CASSQRGSETQYF. CDR3 DNA: TGTGCCAGCAGTCAGAGGGGGAGTGAGACCCAGTACTTC.

This rearrangement joins TRBV28 to TRBJ2-1; tentatively, D is TRBD2 (7 bases). The germline gives CDR1 MDHEN, CDR2 SYDVKM. With 10 bases removed from V and 2 bases from J, the gap between germline ends came to 18 bases. The CDR3 runs to 15 residues. The CDR3, as DNA: TGTGCCATCGTGGGGGCGGGAGCCACCTACAATGAGCAGTTCTTC. It is translated as CAIVGAGATYNEQFF.

The chain is built from TRBV11-2 and TRBJ2-1; D remains ambiguous. V was shortened by 3 bases and J by 7 bases, with 34 bases between the two germline ends. The V gene's germline CDR1 is SGHAT and CDR2 FQNNGV. The CDR3 runs 21 residues. CDR3 nucleotides: TGTGCCAGCAGCTTTGACGCCAAGTTTGAGTTTCGGGCTTCTCCGGTGAATGAGCAGTTCTTC. Protein sequence: CASSFDAKFEFRASPVNEQFF.

This sequence joins TRBV11-3 and TRBJ2-1; D is undetermined. Per germline, CDR1 SGHNT and CDR2 YENEEA. The CDR3 is 15 residues long. V lost 2 bases, J lost 6 bases, and 14 bases lay in between. The DNA for the CDR3 is TGTGCCAGCAGCTTACTTCCTGGGTCCGGCAATGAGCAGTTCTTC. This encodes CASSLLPGSGNEQFF.

As for this clonotype: This may come from a read error, since a much larger clone is one base off. This rearrangement joins TRBV4-1 to TRBJ2-7; 9 bases align to TRBD1. This CDR3 spans 15 amino acids. From germline, CDR1 is MGHRA and CDR2 YSYEKL. CDR3 amino acids: CASSQPGQGPYGQYF. CDR3 sequence (DNA): TGCGCCAGCAGCCAACCGGGACAGGGCCCCTACGGGCAGTACTTC.

This clonotype has more than one count but fewer than ten. The chain couples TRBV6-1 to TRBJ2-3; D gene ambiguous. The CDR3 runs to 11 residues. Germline V gene data show CDR1 as MNHNS and CDR2 as SASEGT. Trimming took 4 bases from V and 8 from J, leaving 7 bases between them. This CDR3 reads CASSGYGTQYF. DNA of the CDR3: TGTGCCAGCAGTGGATATGGTACGCAGTATTTT.

In regard to this clonotype: The CDR3 does not end in the conserved phenylalanine or tryptophan, so this is likely a read error. This chain joins TRBV11-3 and TRBJ2-1, with TRBD2 identical over 13 bases. The CDR3 has 14 amino acids. Germline values: CDR1 SGHNT, CDR2 YENEEA. CDR3 in amino acids: CVSGGTSGTNEQFL. CDR3 in DNA: TGTGTCAGCGGAGGGACTAGCGGGACCAATGAGCAGTTCTTA.

Worth noting for this clonotype: The junction shows a germline mismatch at one end, possibly a read error. The genes are TRBV11-3 and TRBJ2-7, with D unresolved. The CDR3 is 12 residues long. Germline V CDR1 and CDR2: SGHNT, YENEEA. The CDR3, as DNA: TGTGCCAGCAACTTAGATAGGGCCGAGCAGCACTTC. This gives the protein CASNLDRAEQHF.

The gene calls are TRBV7-9 and TRBJ2-3; D call uncertain. CDR3 length: 13 residues. Trimming removed 1 base at V and 6 bases at J, with 8 bases between. CDR1 SEHNR and CDR2 FQNEAQ come from the germline V gene (reference sequence). The CDR3 region is CASSLVGADTQYF. The CDR3 coding sequence is TGTGCCAGCAGCTTAGTAGGTGCGGATACGCAGTATTTT.

This clonotype was seen at least ten times. The genes are TRBV6-5 and TRBJ2-4; 7 bases agree with TRBD2. V shed 5 bases and J 3 bases; nucleotides not matched to a gene: 1. Germline CDR1 is MNHEY and CDR2 is SVGAGI. The CDR3 extends over 13 amino acids. The DNA for the CDR3 is TGTGCCAGCAGTAGGACTAGCAAAAACATTCAGTACTTC. As protein: CASSRTSKNIQYF.

A remark on this clonotype: One end of the junction does not line up with germline, which may come from a read error. This sequence joins TRBV4-1 and TRBJ1-2; 10 bases align to TRBD1. This CDR3 region has 16 residues. Germline CDR1 reads MGHRA; CDR2 reads YSYEKL. The CDR3 protein is CASSHGDRGEDYDYTF. CDR3 nucleotides: TGCGCCAGCAGCCACGGGGACAGGGGAGAGGACTATGACTACACCTTC.

Many counts were recorded for this clonotype. This chain links TRBV11-2 with TRBJ2-4; no clear D. V lost 2 bases to trimming and J lost 1 base, with 12 bases between them. The germline V gene has CDR1 SGHAT and CDR2 FQNNGV. The CDR3 loop spans 16 amino acids. CDR3 nucleotide sequence: TGTGCCAGCAGCTTACAGTCCCGATCGGCCAAAAACATTCAGTACTTC. Protein: CASSLQSRSAKNIQYF.

This clonotype was recorded a few times. This chain links TRBV29-1 with TRBJ2-7, with 14 bases lining up with TRBD2. The V gene end was trimmed by 4 bases and the J gene end by 8 bases; junction bases not matched to a gene: 7. The CDR3 extends over 14 amino acids. Per germline, CDR1 SQVTM and CDR2 ANQGSEA. CDR3 sequence reads: CSVATSGRAAKQYF. DNA for the CDR3: TGCAGCGTTGCGACTAGCGGGAGGGCCGCCAAGCAGTACTTC.

This clonotype was observed at least ten times. This chain connects TRBV11-2 to TRBJ2-2; D may be TRBD2 (6 bases). Germline CDR1 SGHAT, CDR2 FQNNGV. Trimming cost V 1 base and J 4 bases, with 16 bases left between them. The CDR3 extends over 17 amino acids. The CDR3 spells CASSLVWGSGSTGELFF. The CDR3 DNA sequence: TGTGCCAGCAGCTTAGTCTGGGGTAGCGGTTCCACCGGGGAGCTGTTTTTT.

Only one count was recorded for this clonotype. V usage is TRBV5-5 and J usage is TRBJ2-7; no clear D gene. Trimming took off 3 bases at V and 2 bases at J, with 12 bases between the two ends. The CDR3 extends over 14 amino acids. Germline V gene data show CDR1 as SGHKS and CDR2 as YYEKEE (reference sequence). The CDR3 sequence is CASSSLHGAYEQYF. In DNA, the CDR3 is TGTGCCAGCAGCTCGCTTCACGGAGCCTACGAGCAGTACTTC.

Remarks on this clonotype: Likely a read error: the CDR3 ends without its conserved phenylalanine or tryptophan. The chain links TRBV28 to TRBJ1-1; weak D call: TRBD1 (6 bases). With 6 bases removed from V and 5 bases from J, the gap between germline ends came to 16 bases. The length of the CDR3 is 14 residues. Germline lookup yields CDR1 MDHEN and CDR2 SYDVKM. CDR3 nucleotides: TGTGCCAGCAGCCGCCACAGGGTCCTTACTGAAGCTTTCTCT. Protein product: CASSRHRVLTEAFS.

Turning to this clonotype: This sequence may be a read error, since a much larger clone differs from it by one base. DNA for the CDR3: TGTGCCATCAGTCGAGGAGGCATGGGAACAGATACGCAGTATTTT. It specifies CAISRGGMGTDTQYF. The V gene is TRBV10-3, the J gene TRBJ2-3; a possible D gene is TRBD2 (5 bases). V was cut by 5 bases and J by 3 bases, with 15 bases left in between. The CDR3 covers 15 residues. Germline CDR1 reads ENHRY; CDR2 reads SYGVKD.